Sequencing of this TCR beta chain was carried out in a study of cytomegalovirus exposure and HLA in healthy donors. Study-level points and caveats: A list of around 150 TCR beta chains associated with cytomegalovirus was given.

These donors, healthy bone marrow donors, were studied. Amplification used 60 Vbeta primers and 13 Jbeta primers. Sequencing was performed with immunoSEQ multiplex PCR; in TCRdb, only in-frame clones are kept and a portion is missing. The table has about 59,000 clones, approximately 80% seen once; the top ten hold 1.5% to 2%. The germline gives CDR1 SEHNR, CDR2 FQNEAQ (reference sequence). The CDR3 spans 12 residues. Turning to this clone: Antigen specificity is unknown. A read error may account for a junction end that differs from germline.

This clonotype was obtained from a human donor in good health. The chain is built from TRBV7-9 and TRBJ1-2; unclear D gene. Sequencing was performed on PBMCs. The CDR3 loop reads CSSSLVSGGYTF. The CDR3 DNA follows: TGTTCCAGCAGCTTAGTGTCGGGGGGCTACACCTTC.